Below, 17 T cell receptor beta chains from the same sample are listed, as sequenced in a study of blood T cell repertoires in COVID-19. Measured with immunoSEQ multiplex PCR; TCRdb has only the in-frame clones, and not every one. There are roughly 190,000 clones in the sample; roughly 84% occur only once, and roughly 6.2% lies in the top ten. Sequencing was performed on peripheral blood. The receptors stem from a woman in her 40s who had recovered from COVID-19.

V gene TRBV5-1 combines with J gene TRBJ2-4; 13 nucleotides align to TRBD2. CDR3 length: 18 amino acids. The germline V gene encodes CDR1 SGHRS and CDR2 YFSETQ. V lost 1 base to trimming and J lost 0 bases; unmatched junction nucleotides: 4. The CDR3 here is CASSLTSGRDLAKNIQYF. The CDR3 coding sequence is TGCGCCAGCAGCTTGACTAGCGGGAGGGACCTAGCCAAAAACATTCAGTACTTC.

The V call is TRBV9, the J call TRBJ2-3; 7 bases are a match to TRBD2. This CDR3 has 15 residues. V lost 3 bases, J lost 2 bases, and 6 bases stayed unmatched. In germline, CDR1 is SGDLS, CDR2 YYNGEE. The CDR3 bases are TGTGCCAGCAGCGGTAAGCGGGATTACACAGATACGCAGTATTTT. Translated, it gives CASSGKRDYTDTQYF.

The chain links TRBV7-2 to TRBJ2-1; 11 bases agree with TRBD2. V lost 5 bases to trimming and J lost 4 bases; unmatched junction nucleotides: 7. This CDR3 is built from 16 residues. Germline values: CDR1 SGHTA, CDR2 FQGNSA. Here the CDR3 DNA reads TGTGCCAGCAGCGACAGACTAGCGGGAAAATACAATGAGCAGTTCTTC. Amino acid sequence: CASSDRLAGKYNEQFF. Combining the CDR3 with reference TRBV7-2 and TRBJ2-1 gives the whole variable domain GAGVSQSPSNKVTEKGKDVELRCDPISGHTALYWYRQSLGQGLEFLIYFQGNSAPDKSGLPSDRFSAERTGGSVSTLTIQRTQQEDSAVYLCASSDRLAGKYNEQFFGPGTRLTVL.

The chain recombines TRBV11-2 with TRBJ2-1, with TRBD2 matching over 10 bases. Losses at the gene ends were 5 bases for V and 3 bases for J; bases not matched to a gene: 4. This CDR3 is 15 amino acids long. Germline V lookup: CDR1 SGHAT, CDR2 FQNNGV. The CDR3 DNA reads as TGTGCCAGCAGCCAGACTAGCGGGTACTACAATGAGCAGTTCTTC. This translates into CASSQTSGYYNEQFF.

The rearrangement links TRBV11-2 to TRBJ1-4; 7 bases are a match to TRBD1. V was pared by 1 base and J by 10 bases, with 6 bases of the junction left unmatched. This CDR3 comprises 14 residues. Germline V gene lookup returns CDR1 SGHAT and CDR2 FQNNGV. The DNA for the CDR3 is TGTGCCAGCAGCTTAGGACAGGGTGGGGGAAAACTGTTTTTT. Translated, it gives CASSLGQGGGKLFF.

CDR3 protein: CASSSRGGEGETQYF. CDR3 bases: TGTGCCAGCAGCTCCCGTGGGGGGGAAGGGGAGACCCAGTACTTC. This rearrangement joins TRBV4-2 to TRBJ2-5; 7 nucleotides match TRBD2. V lost 5 bases to trimming and J lost 5 bases; unmatched junction nucleotides: 11. The CDR3 is 15 amino acids. Germline-derived CDR1 and CDR2 are LGHNA and YNFKEQ.

The chain has TRBV20-1 and TRBJ1-1; D unresolved. Trimming cost V 5 bases and J 2 bases, with 6 bases left between them. The CDR3 sequence is 11 residues long. Germline CDR1 is DFQATT and CDR2 is SNEGSKA (reference sequence). The CDR3 bases are TGCAGTGCTTCGGGAAACACTGAAGCTTTCTTT. Its translation: CSASGNTEAFF.

This rearrangement joins TRBV5-5 to TRBJ2-2, with 7 bases aligning to TRBD2. The CDR3 runs to 15 residues. The V gene's germline CDR1 is SGHKS and CDR2 YYEKEE (reference sequence). The ends lost 2 bases at V and 1 base at J; junction bases unmatched: 2. In DNA form, the CDR3 reads TGTGCCAGCAGCTTTATAGCGGGGAACACCGGGGAGCTGTTTTTT. It is translated as CASSFIAGNTGELFF.

The chain employs TRBV18 and TRBJ1-1; TRBD1 aligns across 7 bases. In germline, CDR1 is KGHSH, CDR2 LQKENI. The ends lost 5 bases at V and 1 base at J; junction bases unmatched: 4. This CDR3 has 14 amino acids. CDR3 DNA sequence: TGTGCCAGCTCAACGGGACAGACGAACACTGAAGCTTTCTTT. Its protein product is CASSTGQTNTEAFF. Filled out from reference TRBV18 and TRBJ1-1, the complete variable domain reads NAGVMQNPRHLVRRRGQEARLRCSPMKGHSHVYWYRQLPEEGLKFMVYLQKENIIDESGMPKERFSAEFPKEGPSILRIQQVVRGDSAAYFCASSTGQTNTEAFFGQGTRLTVV.

V gene TRBV30 combines with J gene TRBJ1-2; 7 bases are a match to TRBD1. J was trimmed by 8 bases and V by 2 bases; bases with no gene match: 17. CDR3 size: 16 residues. CDR1 GTSNPN and CDR2 SVGIG come from the germline V gene (reference sequence). CDR3: CAWSLGGTETPYGYTF. Here the CDR3 DNA reads TGTGCCTGGAGTCTAGGCGGGACAGAAACTCCCTACGGCTACACCTTC.

This chain joins TRBV27 and TRBJ1-5; D is undetermined. Germline assignment: CDR1 MNHEY and CDR2 SMNVEV (reference sequence). V gave up 6 bases and J gave up 4 bases, with 7 bases separating them. This CDR3 is 12 amino acids long. The CDR3 spells CASSHSNQPQHF. The CDR3 nucleotides are TGTGCCAGCAGCCACAGTAATCAGCCCCAGCATTTT.

The chain carries TRBV13 and TRBJ2-7; 13 positions match TRBD2. The CDR3 is 16 residues long. The germline V gene has CDR1 PRHDT and CDR2 FYEKMQ (reference sequence). The junction had 11 bases not matched to a gene; V was cut back by 6 bases and J by 6 bases. CDR3 DNA sequence: TGTGCCAGCAGTGCCACCGGGACTAGCGGGAAGGTCGAGCAGTACTTC. Its translation is CASSATGTSGKVEQYF.

The chain joins TRBV4-3 to TRBJ1-3; D might be TRBD1 (5 bases). Between the trimmed V and J ends, which lost 0 bases and 0 bases, there was a span of 9 bases. CDR1 and CDR2 from the germline V gene are LGHNA and YSLEER. This CDR3 has 16 amino acids. The CDR3 region is CASSQDRGYSGNTIYF. CDR3 coding DNA: TGCGCCAGCAGCCAAGATAGGGGCTACTCTGGAAACACCATATATTTT.

This rearrangement joins TRBV2 to TRBJ1-6, with TRBD1 identical over 7 bases. CDR3 length equals 19 residues. V shed 4 bases, J shed 4 bases, and the junction held 16 bases outside the gene matches. The germline V gene encodes CDR1 SNHLY and CDR2 FYNNEI. CDR3 in DNA: TGTGCCAGCAGTGGCTGGGGGACAGCCACTCCCAATTATAATTCACCCCTCCACTTT. It encodes CASSGWGTATPNYNSPLHF.

The V gene is TRBV6-2 or TRBV6-3, the J gene TRBJ2-5; possible D gene TRBD2, 5 bases. The V gene's germline CDR1 is MNHEY and CDR2 SVGEGT. The CDR3 runs to 17 residues. The V end lost 2 bases, the J end lost 1 base, and 17 bases lay between the germline ends. The CDR3 nucleotides are TGTGCCAGCAGTTACCCCGGACTTCCCACGGTCCAAGAGACCCAGTACTTC. Translation: CASSYPGLPTVQETQYF.

The chain is built from TRBV7-3 and TRBJ2-1, with TRBD2 matching over 14 bases. Losses at the gene ends were 3 bases for V and 7 bases for J; bases not matched to a gene: 2. Germline CDR1 reads SGHTA; CDR2 reads FQGTGA. CDR3 length: 15 residues. CDR3: CASSFGTSGSNEQFF. The CDR3 DNA reads TGTGCCAGCAGCTTCGGGACTAGCGGGAGTAATGAGCAGTTCTTC.

CDR3 residues: CAWTQTTNEKLFF. The CDR3 bases are TGTGCCTGGACCCAGACAACTAATGAAAAACTGTTTTTT. The rearrangement joins TRBV30 to TRBJ1-4, with no clear D. V gave up 4 bases and J gave up 0 bases, with 6 bases separating them. CDR1 is GTSNPN and CDR2 is SVGIG in the germline V gene (reference sequence). The CDR3 sequence is 13 residues long.